This T cell receptor (beta chain) was identified during a study of blood T cells in healthy people across ages. Study-wide findings and caveats: Total diversity from one million sequenced T cells was likely underestimated.

Primers used in a second PCR of about 6 to 11 cycles were a sample-barcoded 5' primer and a J-beta primer mix. A tag from a template-switch adaptor with 12 random nucleotides marked each cDNA molecule. MiXCR, applied by TCRdb to the 5' RACE reads, yields one record per CDR3 protein. This table holds about 620,000 distinct CDR3 sequences, about 21% found once. Trimming removed 7 bases at V and 1 base at J, with 10 bases between. This CDR3 is built from 13 residues. Of note for this clonotype: What it binds is not known.

The sequence was obtained from a man between 65 and 80 years old in good health. The sample consisted of blood. The chain combines TRBV12-3 or TRBV12-4 with TRBJ2-5, with D maybe TRBD1 (6 bases). In DNA, the CDR3 is TGTGCCAGCACTACAGGGCCCCAAGAGACCCAGTACTTC. Residues: CASTTGPQETQYF.